These 5 T cell receptor beta chains originate from one sample sequenced in a study of blood T cells in healthy people across ages (dated by TCRdb to between 2014 and 2017). The library was produced with 5' RACE. The data were produced on an Illumina HiSeq 2500. A second PCR of roughly 6 to 11 cycles was run with a J-beta primer mix and a sample-barcoded 5' primer. TCRdb reworked the public reads: Q25 trimming with fastp, MiXCR clone assembly, productive beta chains retained. Duplicate CDR3 protein sequences are folded into a single record with the most common DNA and genes. The sample data list about a million distinct CDR3 sequences, and 35% to 40% of these were observed just once. About an eighth of the sample is in the top ten clones. The sequenced sample consisted of blood. The source is a man aged 18 to 30 in good health.

In its sample, this clonotype was seen once. The chain uses TRBV4-1 and TRBJ1-6; tentatively, D is TRBD1 (5 bases). Germline CDR1 reads MGHRA; CDR2 reads YSYEKL. The V and J ends lost 4 bases and 5 bases respectively, with 9 bases between them. The CDR3 contains 14 residues. The CDR3 here is CASSPGADNSPLHF. CDR3 DNA sequence: TGCGCCAGCAGCCCCGGGGCAGATAATTCACCCCTCCACTTT.

This chain uses TRBV6-6 with TRBJ1-5; no definite D call. The germline V gene has CDR1 MNHNY and CDR2 SVGAGI (reference sequence). The CDR3 sequence is 14 residues long. V was cut by 2 bases and J by 3 bases, with 8 bases left in between. CDR3 DNA sequence: TGTGCCAGCAGTTACCGGGCAGCCAATCAGCCCCAGCATTTT. It codes for CASSYRAANQPQHF.

The rearrangement uses TRBV5-1 and TRBJ2-7, with 8 positions matching TRBD2. This CDR3 is built from 15 residues. After removal of 0 bases from V and 2 bases from J, the junction contained 4 bases not matched to a gene. CDR1 SGHRS and CDR2 YFSETQ come from the germline V gene. The CDR3 sequence is CASSLVEREPYEQYF. CDR3 in DNA: TGCGCCAGCAGCTTGGTGGAGCGGGAGCCCTACGAGCAGTACTTC.

This rearrangement joins TRBV20-1 to TRBJ2-5; 10 nucleotides match TRBD2. With 6 bases clipped from V and 11 bases from J, the junction kept 15 bases outside the gene matches. Germline-derived CDR1 and CDR2 are DFQATT and SNEGSKA (reference sequence). The CDR3 covers 14 residues. The CDR3 nucleotides read TGCAGTGCGCACTCCGGGACTAGCGCTTACGGGCAGTACTTC. Protein sequence: CSAHSGTSAYGQYF.

This clonotype has a handful of counts. The rearrangement joins TRBV20-1 to TRBJ1-1, with 7 bases that match TRBD1. This CDR3 has 14 amino acids. CDR1 is DFQATT, CDR2 SNEGSKA, per germline (reference sequence). The J segment lost 2 bases and the V segment lost 2 bases, leaving 5 bases of the junction unmatched. CDR3: CSARKGAGNTEAFF. CDR3 DNA: TGCAGTGCTAGAAAGGGGGCGGGAAACACTGAAGCTTTCTTT.